What follows is one T cell receptor (beta chain) and its context. Other DNA variants within this sample encode the same CDR3. Seattle's enrolled individuals joined amid active infection and were then monitored longitudinally. The data originate from a study of blood T cell repertoires in COVID-19. On the study more broadly: Samples taken during acute and convalescent COVID-19 were collected in the United States, Italy and Spain.

Authors' data handling: Quantification of nucleated cells was approximated via reference gene primer amplification. Here immunoSEQ multiplex PCR was the method, and the copy in TCRdb shows in-frame clones only, minus some. Clone size and V and J calls were adopted from that table, with D and trimming inferred from the DNA. The table lists 330,000 or so clones, more than 70% of them singletons. V dropped 6 bases and J dropped 2 bases, with 10 bases sitting between them. The CDR3 totals 13 residues. Germline-derived CDR1 and CDR2 are SNHLY and FYNNEI. The sample taken for sequencing was peripheral blood. The TCR originated in a woman aged 60 to 75 with COVID-19, enrolled during active disease. V gene TRBV2 combines with J gene TRBJ1-2, with D perhaps TRBD1 (6 bases). CDR3 protein: CASSGTGNYGYTF. In DNA form, the CDR3 reads TGTGCCAGCAGCGGAACAGGGAACTATGGCTACACCTTC.